A selection of T cell receptor beta chains follows, all from one sample in a study of T cell responses to AZD1222 COVID-19 vaccine. Sequencing was performed with immunoSEQ multiplex PCR; in TCRdb, only in-frame clones are kept and a portion is missing. The sample records 90,000 to 120,000 clones, roughly nine tenths being singletons. Sequenced here: peripheral blood, sampled on day 0 of MenACWY control vaccination. These receptors originate from an adult in good health. CDR3s include the opening cysteine and the closing phenylalanine or tryptophan. A D gene is named only where the DNA matches it firmly. Only some rows state a clone size, as once, few, many or a class for expanded clones.

few TRBJ2-1 TRBD2 TRBV5-4 TGTGCCAGCAGCTTGGACCTAGCGGGGGTGGGCAATGAGCAGTTCTTC CASSLDLAGVGNEQFF
- TRBJ2-1 - TRBV7-3 TGTGCCAGCAGCTTACGGTCGCCGATTGAGCGCACCTACAATGAGCAGTTCTTC CASSLRSPIERTYNEQFF
- TRBJ1-2 - TRBV18 TGTGCCAGCTCACCACAATCGGGGGCAGGTCGGTATGGCTACACCTTC CASSPQSGAGRYGYTF
few TRBJ2-7 - TRBV7-2 TGTGCCAGCAGCCCCTCTAGATCCCTCTACGAGCAGTACTTC CASSPSRSLYEQYF
few TRBJ2-7 - TRBV1 TGCACCAGCAGCGGGTACAGGGGGTGCTACGAGCAGTACTTC CTSSGYRGCYEQYF
- TRBJ2-7 TRBD2 TRBV18 TGTGCCAGCTCACCGAGCGGGGACGAGCAGTACTTC CASSPSGDEQYF
- TRBJ1-5 TRBD1 TRBV7-2 TGTGCCAGCAGCTCCCGGACAGGTCAGCCCCAGCATTTT CASSSRTGQPQHF
- TRBJ2-1 - TRBV28 TGTGCCAGCAGCCGCGGCGGATCCTACAATGAGCAGTTCTTC CASSRGGSYNEQFF
- TRBJ2-1 - TRBV7-6 TGTGCCAGCAGCCTCAGGGCTAGCTCCTACAATGAGCAGTTCTTC CASSLRASSYNEQFF
once TRBJ1-2 - TRBV25-1 TGTGCCACTTACTTGGGCAGCCTCTACACCTTC CATYLGSLYTF
- TRBJ1-1 - TRBV27 TGTGCCAGCGGGCTTAGGGGCCCTGAAGCTTTCTTT CASGLRGPEAFF
- TRBJ2-1 - TRBV30 TGTGCCTGGAGTGTAGGCGGATCCTACAATGAGCAGTTCTTC CAWSVGGSYNEQFF
few TRBJ2-7 - TRBV27 TGTGCCAGCATCCTTCCGGGACTCAAGGTTTACGAGCAGTACTTC CASILPGLKVYEQYF
- TRBJ1-3 - TRBV11-3 TGTGCCAGCAGCTCAGGTGGTGGAAACACCATATATTTT CASSSGGGNTIYF
- TRBJ1-2 - TRBV12-3/TRBV12-4 TGTGCCAGCAGTTTAAGCGGCGTTGGCTACACCTTC CASSLSGVGYTF
once TRBJ1-6 TRBD1 TRBV12-3/TRBV12-4 TGTGCCAGCAGTACTACAGGGGAGTCACCCCTCCACTTT CASSTTGESPLHF
once TRBJ2-7 - TRBV2 TGTGCCAGCAGGCCCGAGGCCCAGAGCCAGGAGCAGTACTTC CASRPEAQSQEQYF
- TRBJ1-2 - TRBV7-9 TGTGCCAGCAGCCAACAGGGAATGGGCGGCTACACCTTC CASSQQGMGGYTF
- TRBJ2-3 - TRBV30 TGTGCCTGGAGTCGGAGGGAGGTCACAGATACGCAGTATTTT CAWSRREVTDTQYF
- TRBJ1-3 - TRBV7-8 TGTGCCAGCAGCATCTTGACAGCTGGAAACACCATATATTTT CASSILTAGNTIYF
- TRBJ2-7 - TRBV6-2/TRBV6-3 TGTGCCAGCAGTGATTCCTACGAGCAGTACTTC CASSDSYEQYF
- TRBJ1-4 - TRBV19 TGTGCCAGTAGTATAGAAGAGGGTGAAAAACTGTTTTTT CASSIEEGEKLFF
- TRBJ1-2 - TRBV18 TGTGCCAGCTCACCCGACGGATCCTATGGCTACACCTTC CASSPDGSYGYTF
- TRBJ2-7 TRBD2 TRBV29-1 TGCAGCGTTCGCCTAGCGGGGGCGACCTCCTACGAGCAGTACTTC CSVRLAGATSYEQYF
- TRBJ2-5 - TRBV6-2/TRBV6-3 TGTGCCAGCAGTTTTGGACGGCTCCAAGAGACCCAGTACTTC CASSFGRLQETQYF
- TRBJ2-7 - TRBV5-1 TGCGCCAGCAGCTCCGGGACGGTCACCTACGAGCAGTACTTC CASSSGTVTYEQYF
- TRBJ1-1 - TRBV11-2 TGTGCCAGCAGCTTAGCCGGTACAAGAGACACTGAAGCTTTCTTT CASSLAGTRDTEAFF
- TRBJ2-1 - TRBV5-1 TGCGCCAGCAGCTTGGAATCATCCGCGGGCTCGAACAATGAGCAGTTCTTC CASSLESSAGSNNEQFF
- TRBJ1-2 - TRBV29-1 TGCAGCGTTGAATTATTGGGGGTAGGAGGCCCTTTTAACTATGGCTACACCTTC CSVELLGVGGPFNYGYTF
- TRBJ2-7 - TRBV4-2 TGTGCCAGCAGCCAAGCTGACGAGCAGTACTTC CASSQADEQYF
- TRBJ1-5 TRBD1 TRBV9 TGTGCCAGCAGCCCAGGACAGGGCCGAAATCAGCCCCAGCATTTT CASSPGQGRNQPQHF
- TRBJ2-7 - TRBV11-3 TGTGCCAGCAGCTTAGTCTCCGGAGGGGCCTACGAGCAGTACTTC CASSLVSGGAYEQYF
- TRBJ1-5 - TRBV5-6 TGTGCCAGCAGTCCCGGACTTTCTCCCAATCAGCCCCAGCATTTT CASSPGLSPNQPQHF
- TRBJ2-2 TRBD2 TRBV11-2 TGTGCCAGCAGCTTAGATCGGGGGGCCGGGGAGCTGTTTTTT CASSLDRGAGELFF
- TRBJ1-3 TRBD1 TRBV30 TGTGCCTGGAGAGACAGGGGTGGAAACACCATATATTTT CAWRDRGGNTIYF
- TRBJ1-3 - TRBV4-1 TGCGCCAGCAGCCAAGATAAGGGGGCTGGAAACACCATATATTTT CASSQDKGAGNTIYF
- TRBJ1-2 - TRBV27 TGTGCCAGCAGTTTAGTACAGGGAGGAGGCTACACCTTC CASSLVQGGGYTF
- TRBJ1-1 - TRBV3-1/TRBV3-2 TGTGCCAGCAGCCAAGATCGGGAGGGGCTTGGCACTGAAGCTTTCTTT CASSQDREGLGTEAFF
- TRBJ1-3 - TRBV30 TGTGCCTGGAGTGTTACAGGAAACACCATATATTTT CAWSVTGNTIYF
- TRBJ1-4 TRBD1 TRBV6-5 TGTGCCAGCAGCTCCGGGACAGGGAATGAAAAACTGTTTTTT CASSSGTGNEKLFF
- TRBJ2-7 - TRBV5-1 TGCGCCAGCAGCTCCGACAGTTACTACTACGAGCAGTACTTC CASSSDSYYYEQYF
- TRBJ1-1 - TRBV25-1 TGTGCCAGCAGTGACCCCCGGACGGGAGGTGAAGCTTTCTTT CASSDPRTGGEAFF
- TRBJ1-1 - TRBV6-5 TGTGCCAGCAGTTCCTGGATGAACACTGAAGCTTTCTTT CASSSWMNTEAFF
- TRBJ2-7 TRBD1 TRBV2 TGTGCCAGCAGTAGGACAGGGGACATGGTCGAGCAGTACTTC CASSRTGDMVEQYF
- TRBJ2-7 TRBD1 TRBV19 TGTGCCAGTAGTATCACAGGGGACGGCGAGCAGTACTTC CASSITGDGEQYF
many TRBJ1-2 TRBD1 TRBV5-1 TGCGCCAGCCGGACAGGGGAAAATGGCTACACCTTC CASRTGENGYTF
- TRBJ2-1 - TRBV19 TGTGCCAGTAGTACCGGTGGGGGGCACAATGAGCAGTTCTTC CASSTGGGHNEQFF
- TRBJ2-3 TRBD2 TRBV5-4 TGTGCCAGCAGCTCGGGACTAGCGGGGAGCACAGATACGCAGTATTTT CASSSGLAGSTDTQYF
- TRBJ2-2 - TRBV10-1 TGCGCCAGCAGTGAGGGCCTGAACACCGGGGAGCTGTTTTTT CASSEGLNTGELFF
- TRBJ1-2 TRBD1 TRBV5-4 TGTGCCAGCAGCTTGGCCCCGACAGGGGATTCCTATGGCTACACCTTC CASSLAPTGDSYGYTF
- TRBJ2-2 - TRBV9 TGTGCCAGCAGCGTAGTGGAAAACACCGGGGAGCTGTTTTTT CASSVVENTGELFF